This TCR beta chain emerged from a study of response to subunit inactivated influenza vaccine. The CDR3 spans 18 residues. Germline V gene data show CDR1 as SGHAT and CDR2 as FQNNGV. V shed 5 bases and J 5 bases; nucleotides not matched to a gene: 15. TCRdb passed the RT-PCR reads through MiXCR, listing each CDR3 protein once. This sample has 560,000 or so distinct CDR3 sequences, with less than 10% found just once. Overall study findings and caveats: A suggestion made by the authors is that each seasonal influenza vaccination recruits few new T cells.

This clonotype was detected a few times. The antigen remains undetermined. This chain connects TRBV11-2 to TRBJ2-5; 12 bases fit TRBD2. The source material was PBMCs from blood, sampled about 23 months after vaccination. The source is a man aged 50 to 69 who received an inactivated influenza vaccine. The CDR3 nucleotides read TGTGCCAGCAGCCCGAGCACTAGCGGGGGGATCTGGAGGGAGACCCAGTACTTC. It encodes CASSPSTSGGIWRETQYF. Based on the CDR3 plus reference TRBV11-2 and TRBJ2-5, the full variable domain is EAGVAQSPRYKIIEKRQSVAFWCNPISGHATLYWYQQILGQGPKLLIQFQNNGVVDDSQLPKDRFSAERLKGVDSTLKIQPAKLEDSAVYLCASSPSTSGGIWRETQYFGPGTRLLVL.